One and the same sample provided the 23 T cell receptor beta chains below, sequenced in a study of shared clonotypes between healthy human individuals. The repertoire was sequenced with immunoSEQ multiplex PCR; TCRdb's copy has only in-frame clones and lacks some. Of under 2.5 million clones in the sample, roughly 92% are singletons; the top ten hold more than 0.35%. The sample taken for sequencing was naive CD4+ T cells from PBMCs. The subset was: CD45RA+ positively selected. These receptors were collected from a man between 18 and 29 years old in good health. Some clones in this sample may be carry-over from other donors' samples.

This chain links TRBV13 with TRBJ2-4; 10 positions match TRBD1. CDR3 size: 15 residues. Germline CDR1 is PRHDT and CDR2 is FYEKMQ (reference sequence). Trimming at V came to 5 bases and at J to 7 bases, leaving 8 bases not matched to a gene. The CDR3, as DNA: TGTGCCAGCAGCCGTGGGGGACAGGGGAAGAACATTCAGTACTTC. Protein product: CASSRGGQGKNIQYF.

As concerns this clone: The junction and the germline gene differ at one end; a read error may be behind it. V gene TRBV6-1 combines with J gene TRBJ2-7; D may correspond to TRBD1 or TRBD2 (6 bases each). This CDR3 has 13 amino acids. Germline values: CDR1 MNHNS, CDR2 SASEGT. The CDR3 region is CASSEAGPFKGGF. DNA for the CDR3: TGTGCCAGCAGTGAAGCGGGACCGTTTAAGGGGGGCTTC.

V gene TRBV6-5 combines with J gene TRBJ2-5; no clear D gene. There are 13 residues in the CDR3. In germline, CDR1 is MNHEY, CDR2 SVGAGI. Trimming shortened V by 0 bases and J by 6 bases, and 8 bases separated the two germline ends. The DNA of the CDR3 is TGTGCCAGCAGTTACTCTGTCTCACAGACCCAGTACTTC. Its protein is CASSYSVSQTQYF.

Here the CDR3 DNA reads TGTGCCAGCAGTTTCCTAGGGACTGAAGCTTTCTTT. This gives the protein CASSFLGTEAFF. V and J are TRBV25-1 and TRBJ1-1; D is undetermined. The CDR3 is 12 residues long. Germline V gene sequence: CDR1 MGHDK, CDR2 SYGVNS. Deletions cut 5 bases from V and 5 bases from J, with 9 bases between.

This chain links TRBV7-8 with TRBJ2-5; D is ambiguous. CDR1 and CDR2 (germline): SGHVS, FQNEAQ. V was clipped by 7 bases and J by 3 bases, with 9 bases between them. The CDR3 has 12 residues. As DNA, the CDR3 is TGTGCCAGCACGGGCGGAGAAGAGACCCAGTACTTC. Amino acid sequence: CASTGGEETQYF.

The chain has TRBV7-2 and TRBJ1-6; perhaps TRBD1 as D (5 bases). The germline CDR1 and CDR2 sequences are SGHTA and FQGNSA. The germline V and J ends were trimmed by 4 bases and 10 bases, with 11 bases remaining between them. The CDR3 runs to 13 residues. Here the CDR3 DNA reads TGTGCCAGCAGCTCGGAGGGGCGCTCACCCCTCCACTTT. Translating it yields CASSSEGRSPLHF.

Note on this clone: The same CDR3 also results from other DNA sequences found in this sample. The chain couples TRBV5-1 to TRBJ1-4, with 9 bases fitting TRBD1. In germline, CDR1 is SGHRS, CDR2 YFSETQ. This CDR3 spans 13 amino acids. V lost 2 bases and J lost 8; bases outside the gene matches: 1. CDR3 DNA sequence: TGCGCCAGCAGCTTTGGGACAGGGGAAAAACTGTTTTTT. It yields the protein CASSFGTGEKLFF.

The J gene is TRBJ1-5, the V gene TRBV5-4, with 9 bases lining up with TRBD1. The CDR3 loop spans 18 amino acids. Germline values: CDR1 SGHNT, CDR2 YYREEE (reference sequence). V dropped 2 bases and J dropped 2; count of bases not matched to a gene: 11. The CDR3 bases are TGTGCCAGCAGCTTTGGAGGACAGGGGAATTTGGGCAATCAGCCCCAGCATTTT. Its translation: CASSFGGQGNLGNQPQHF.

V is TRBV28 and J is TRBJ2-7; 8 bases map to TRBD2. The CDR3 sequence is 16 residues long. The V gene's germline CDR1 is MDHEN and CDR2 SYDVKM. Trimming cost V 8 bases and J 2 bases; bases outside gene matches: 14. The CDR3 DNA follows: TGTGCCAGCCTCCAGTTCGGGGGGGCCTCTACCTACGAGCAGTACTTC. Its translation is CASLQFGGASTYEQYF. The variable domain in full, with the rest retrieved from reference TRBV28 and TRBJ2-7, is DVKVTQSSRYLVKRTGEKVFLECVQDMDHENMFWYRQDPGLGLRLIYFSYDVKMKEKGDIPEGYSVSREKKERFSLILESASTNQTSMYLCASLQFGGASTYEQYFGPGTRLTVT.

This chain connects TRBV7-2 to TRBJ2-3, with 10 bases fitting TRBD2. The CDR3 spans 16 residues. Germline CDR1 and CDR2: SGHTA and FQGNSA. Trimming cost V 6 bases and J 4 bases; bases outside gene matches: 10. The CDR3 nucleotides read TGTGCCAGCAGGCTTAATAGCGGGAGGCTCGCAGATACGCAGTATTTT. Amino acid sequence: CASRLNSGRLADTQYF.

This rearrangement joins TRBV28 to TRBJ1-2; 11 bases align to TRBD1. The trim removed 4 bases at V and 8 bases at J, leaving 9 bases unmatched. CDR1 and CDR2 (germline): MDHEN, SYDVKM. The CDR3 sequence is 15 residues long. For the CDR3, the DNA is TGTGCCAGCAGTTCTACTGGACAGGGGGCGGGAGGCTACACCTTC. Residues: CASSSTGQGAGGYTF.

This chain connects TRBV19 to TRBJ2-1; possibly TRBD1 or TRBD2 for D (6 bases each). Germline CDR1 is LNHDA and CDR2 is SQIVND (reference sequence). The length of the CDR3 is 15 residues. Trimming took 6 bases from V and 2 from J, leaving 14 bases between them. DNA of the CDR3: TGTGCCAGTAGGGAGTGGAGGGACACCTACAATGAGCAGTTCTTC. The encoded protein is CASREWRDTYNEQFF.

The chain couples TRBV2 to TRBJ1-1, with 7 bases lining up with TRBD1. CDR1 is SNHLY and CDR2 is FYNNEI in the germline V gene. The V and J ends lost 6 bases and 7 bases, in that order; junction bases with no gene match: 5. The CDR3 covers 12 residues. The CDR3 sequence: CASRGDSYEAFF. As DNA, the CDR3 is TGTGCCAGCAGAGGGGACAGTTATGAAGCTTTCTTT.

In nucleotides, the CDR3 is TGTGCCAGCTCACAACCCTCTGGCGGGGCGAACACTGAAGCTTTCTTT. It yields the protein CASSQPSGGANTEAFF. J is TRBJ1-1 and V is TRBV18; TRBD1 might be the D (5 bases). Germline CDR1 is KGHSH and CDR2 is LQKENI. V was pared by 4 bases and J by 1 base, with 16 bases between. This CDR3 comprises 16 residues.

The rearrangement links TRBV11-3 to TRBJ1-3; D remains ambiguous. The CDR3 is 12 residues long. In germline, CDR1 is SGHNT, CDR2 YENEEA. The V end lost 3 bases, the J end lost 4 bases, and 4 bases lay between the germline ends. Here the CDR3 reads CASSFGGNTIYF. The CDR3 DNA sequence: TGTGCCAGCAGCTTCGGCGGAAACACCATATATTTT.

Comments on this clone: The junction departs from germline at one end; a sequencing error may be responsible. V is TRBV28 and J is TRBJ2-7, with a weak D call TRBD2 (6 bases). Per the germline V gene, CDR1 is MDHEN and CDR2 is SYDVKM. This CDR3 region has 13 residues. The CDR3 nucleotides read TGTGCCAGCAGTTTACCGTGGGGGGATAGGAACCACTTC. This sequence encodes CASSLPWGDRNHF.

The rearrangement links TRBV21-1 to TRBJ2-7; TRBD2, the table's D call, lacks a check against the DNA. TRBV21-1 is a recognized pseudogene. The CDR3 has 8 residues. CDR3 protein: CAIPNEYF. CDR3 in DNA: TGTGCCATCCCTAATGAGTACTTC.

This chain uses TRBV28 with TRBJ2-1, with 8 bases lining up with TRBD1. The CDR3 is made up of 15 amino acids. Per the germline V gene, CDR1 is MDHEN and CDR2 is SYDVKM. The ends lost 5 bases at V and 7 bases at J; junction bases unmatched: 10. The CDR3 DNA is TGTGCCAGCAGTACCCCGGGCAGGGGGCGGAATGAGCAGTTCTTC. The encoded protein is CASSTPGRGRNEQFF.

This clone was counted a single time. The V call is TRBV30, the J call TRBJ2-5; D not certain. The J call may be mistaken, given a closer DNA end match to TRBJ2-7. The CDR3 covers 15 residues. CDR1 and CDR2 from the germline V gene are GTSNPN and SVGIG (reference sequence). CDR3 in amino acids: CACTTFSTGRYEQYF. CDR3 DNA: TGTGCCTGCACCACCTTCTCAACGGGCCGCTACGAGCAGTACTTC.

This sequence joins TRBV19 and TRBJ1-2; no definite D call. CDR1 and CDR2 from the germline V gene are LNHDA and SQIVND (reference sequence). CDR3 length equals 13 residues. Trimming removed 6 bases at V and 4 bases at J, with 12 bases between. The CDR3 sequence: CASRGQVGYGYTF. CDR3 sequence (DNA): TGTGCCAGTAGAGGGCAGGTCGGCTATGGCTACACCTTC.

Concerning this clone itself: Additional DNA sequences in this sample encode the identical CDR3. This rearrangement joins TRBV27 to TRBJ1-1; 7 positions agree with TRBD1. With V trimmed by 4 bases and J by 3 bases, 2 bases remained unmatched. The CDR3 extends over 13 amino acids. CDR1 is MNHEY and CDR2 is SMNVEV in the germline V gene (reference sequence). The CDR3 nucleotides are TGTGCCAGCAGTTACAGGGGTGACACTGAAGCTTTCTTT. Its translation: CASSYRGDTEAFF.

Turning to this clone: The identical CDR3 is also encoded by other nucleotide sequences in the sample. The CDR3, as DNA: TGCAGCGTTGAGGTTAGCGGGACAGATACGCAGTATTTT. This gives the protein CSVEVSGTDTQYF. This chain links TRBV29-1 with TRBJ2-3, with 7 nucleotides matching TRBD2. Unmatched junction bases numbered 3, after V lost 3 bases and J lost 3 bases. There are 13 residues in the CDR3. The germline gives CDR1 SQVTM, CDR2 ANQGSEA.

The V call is TRBV19, the J call TRBJ1-5; no reliable D call. V was cut by 3 bases and J by 5 bases, with 8 bases left in between. The CDR3 spans 13 residues. The V gene's germline CDR1 is LNHDA and CDR2 SQIVND (reference sequence). This CDR3 is CASSIDTDQPQHF. CDR3 sequence (DNA): TGTGCCAGTAGTATCGACACCGATCAGCCCCAGCATTTT. The whole variable domain, filled in from reference TRBV19 and TRBJ1-5, reads DGGITQSPKYLFRKEGQNVTLSCEQNLNHDAMYWYRQDPGQGLRLIYYSQIVNDFQKGDIAEGYSVSREKKESFPLTVTSAQKNPTAFYLCASSIDTDQPQHFGDGTRLSIL.